Listed below are T cell receptor beta chains from one sample, sequenced in a study of cytomegalovirus exposure and HLA in healthy donors. The assay was immunoSEQ multiplex PCR, and TCRdb's table has in-frame clones only and misses some. The sample records some 120,000 clones, around three quarters being singletons. Sequenced material: PBMCs. The receptors here all came from a man aged 35 to 55 in good health and CMV-seropositive. Each CDR3 is given without its conserved first and last residue.

>TRBJ1-1|TRBV19
ASSLGPLMNTEAF
>TRBJ1-2|TRBV29-1
SVRDRGGDYGYT
>TRBJ2-2|TRBV7-2
ASSLQGQYTGELF
>TRBJ2-3|TRBV19
ASSIGGQGSTDTQY
>TRBJ2-1|TRBV11-2
ASSLDPPGEQF
>TRBJ2-2|TRBV13
ASSPGLANTGELF
>TRBJ2-7|TRBV6-5
ASSWEASGGEEQY
>TRBJ1-1|TRBV4-1
ASTRGTAVGTEAF
>TRBJ1-5|TRBV6-1
ASSEVHGNQPQH
>TRBJ1-6|TRBV27
ASSLRSGQGNNSPLH
>TRBJ1-1|TRBV11-2
ASSLESAGGKNTEAF
>TRBJ1-6|TRBV29-1
SVTTGSSYNSPLH
>TRBJ1-1|TRBV2
ASSRDRGPTEAF
>TRBJ1-6|TRBV7-2
ASSPSGQGRSPLH
>TRBJ2-5|TRBV7-9
SSSPLGGSYMETQY
>TRBJ1-2|TRBV29-1
SVVGTGVGYT
>TRBJ1-2|TRBV2
ASSGAGGRERVDGYT
>TRBJ2-3|TRBV6-5
ASSTGQGTQY
>TRBJ1-1|TRBV9
ASSVGPLAGNTEAF
>TRBJ2-3|TRBV5-5
ASSSSGVEDTQY
>TRBJ1-2|TRBV4-1
ASSQEPQSNYGYT
>TRBJ2-7|TRBV28
ASIGDIGTPQY
>TRBJ2-5|TRBV5-1
ASSLVGEVRETQY
>TRBJ1-5|TRBV27
ASSLRVAQPQH
>TRBJ2-1|TRBV6-4
ASSASRGGSYNEQF
>TRBJ1-4|TRBV7-8
ASSFVATNEKLF
>TRBJ1-5|TRBV18
ASSPGQGQPQH